One and the same sample provided the 6 T cell receptor beta chains below, sequenced in a study of cytotoxic CD8 clonotypes in ibrutinib-treated CLL. Repertoires were generated with immunoSEQ multiplex PCR, while TCRdb's copy carries only in-frame clones and drops some. The data show hundreds of thousands of clones, 70% seen once. Sample: PBMCs, taken after 24 months of ibrutinib treatment. These receptors all stem from a human donor with chronic lymphocytic leukemia.

The CDR3 DNA follows: TGCGCCAGCAGCCAAGGGACTAGCGGGGATCTAGATACGCAGTATTTT. Translating it yields CASSQGTSGDLDTQYF. The chain carries TRBV4-3 and TRBJ2-3; 12 nucleotides match TRBD2. Per the germline V gene, CDR1 is LGHNA and CDR2 is YSLEER. The CDR3 runs 16 residues. V trimming: 1 base; J trimming: 5 bases; junction bases outside the gene matches: 4.

J is TRBJ2-7 and V is TRBV4-3; TRBD2 agrees at 15 bases. The CDR3 is 16 residues long. Per germline, CDR1 LGHNA and CDR2 YSLEER. V lost 4 bases to trimming and J lost 4 bases; unmatched junction nucleotides: 5. In DNA form, the CDR3 reads TGCGCCAGCAGCCGGGGACTAGCGGGGGGCGGTTACGAGCAGTACTTC. Its protein is CASSRGLAGGGYEQYF.

The chain links TRBV27 to TRBJ2-1; possibly TRBD1 or TRBD2 for D (6 bases each). Germline V lookup: CDR1 MNHEY, CDR2 SMNVEV (reference sequence). V lost 3 bases and J lost 7, with 10 bases in between. CDR3 size: 13 residues. Written as DNA, the CDR3 is TGTGCCAGCAGTTTTGAAGGGGGGAATGAGCAGTTCTTC. Encoded protein: CASSFEGGNEQFF.

For this clone: One end of the junction is discordant with germline, which a read error may explain. J is TRBJ2-1 and V is TRBV29-1; TRBD1 is a possible D gene (5 bases). The CDR3 runs to 10 residues. Germline lookup yields CDR1 SQVTM and CDR2 ANQGSEA. The CDR3 spells CSAESGEQFF. The CDR3 DNA reads as TGCAGCGCTGAATCAGGGGAGCAGTTCTTC.

CDR3 loop: CASSAQFKLAGEGDTQYF. In nucleotides, the CDR3 is TGTGCCAGCAGCGCACAATTTAAGTTAGCGGGAGAGGGAGATACGCAGTATTTT. The V call is TRBV9, the J call TRBJ2-3, with TRBD2 matching 9 bases. This CDR3 region has 18 residues. With V trimmed by 3 bases and J by 5 bases, 16 bases remained unmatched. Germline V CDR1 and CDR2: SGDLS, YYNGEE.

V usage is TRBV9 and J usage is TRBJ2-1; D gene unclear. V was trimmed by 0 bases and J by 6 bases, leaving 13 bases between them. CDR1 and CDR2 from the germline V gene are SGDLS and YYNGEE. CDR3 length equals 15 residues. CDR3 DNA: TGTGCCAGCAGCGTAGAGGTTAGTGAGGTCAATGAGCAGTTCTTC. It translates to CASSVEVSEVNEQFF.